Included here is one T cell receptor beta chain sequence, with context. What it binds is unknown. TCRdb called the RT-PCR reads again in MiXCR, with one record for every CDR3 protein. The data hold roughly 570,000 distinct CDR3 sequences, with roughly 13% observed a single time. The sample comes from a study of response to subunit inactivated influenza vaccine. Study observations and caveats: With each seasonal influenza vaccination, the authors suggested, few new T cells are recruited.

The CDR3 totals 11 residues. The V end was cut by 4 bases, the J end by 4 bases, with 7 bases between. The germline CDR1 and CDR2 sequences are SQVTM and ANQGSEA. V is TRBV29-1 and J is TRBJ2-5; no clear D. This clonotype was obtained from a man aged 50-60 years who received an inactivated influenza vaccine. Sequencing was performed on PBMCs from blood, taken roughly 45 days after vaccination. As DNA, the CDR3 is TGCAGCGTTGCCGCGGCAGAGACCCAGTACTTC. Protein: CSVAAAETQYF.